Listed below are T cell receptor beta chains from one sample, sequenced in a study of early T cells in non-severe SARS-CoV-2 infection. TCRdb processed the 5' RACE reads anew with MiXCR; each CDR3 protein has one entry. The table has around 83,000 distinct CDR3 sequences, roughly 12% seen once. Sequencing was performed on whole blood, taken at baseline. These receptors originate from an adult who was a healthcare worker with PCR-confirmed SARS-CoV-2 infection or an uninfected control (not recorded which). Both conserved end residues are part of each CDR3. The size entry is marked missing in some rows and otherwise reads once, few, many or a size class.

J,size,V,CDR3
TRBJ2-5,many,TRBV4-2,CASSQMTSGSRETQYF
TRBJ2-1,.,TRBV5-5,CASSPDRGVLGNYNEQFF
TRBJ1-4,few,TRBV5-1,CASSLNPLGEKLFF
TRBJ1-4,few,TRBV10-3,CAISLGSSANEKLFF
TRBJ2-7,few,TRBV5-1,CASSADGLAGYEQYF
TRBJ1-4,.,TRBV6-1,CATHRVTGKEKLFF
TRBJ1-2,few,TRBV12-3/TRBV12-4,CASSSQLAAHGYTF
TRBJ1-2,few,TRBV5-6,CASSLQTNPGYGYTF
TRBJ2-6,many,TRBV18,CASSEFWGANVLTF
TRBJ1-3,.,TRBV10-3,CAIRSSTGGNTIYF
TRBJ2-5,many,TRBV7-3,CASSATSGKQETQYF
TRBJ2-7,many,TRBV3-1,CASSPRDYEQYF
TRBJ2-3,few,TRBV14,CASSPDRGRVTDTQYF
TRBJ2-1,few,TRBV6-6,CASSYSRDEQFF
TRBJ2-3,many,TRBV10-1,CASSERVRTDTQYF
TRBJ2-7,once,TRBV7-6,CASSSPGYEQYF
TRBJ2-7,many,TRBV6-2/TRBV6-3,CASSYRDRLTYEQYF
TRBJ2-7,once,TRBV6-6,CASSYSWETGPHEQYF
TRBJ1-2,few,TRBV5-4,CASSLQGRNYGYTF
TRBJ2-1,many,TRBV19,CASSVQGGEQFF
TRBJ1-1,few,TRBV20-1,CSARKQGWNTEAFF
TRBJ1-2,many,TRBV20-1,CSARHHGYTF
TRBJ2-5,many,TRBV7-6,CASSSESTNPGETQYF
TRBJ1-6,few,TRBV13,CASSPTGQGYNSPLHF
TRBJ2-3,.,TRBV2,CASNRRARRTDTQYF
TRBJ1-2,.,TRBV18,CASSPGADTDYGYTF
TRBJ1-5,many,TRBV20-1,CSATSYDREDQPQHF
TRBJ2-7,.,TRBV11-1,CASSHRDRETYEQYF
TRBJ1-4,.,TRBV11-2,CASSPSGKSGEKLFF
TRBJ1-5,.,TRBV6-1,CASSEAPTGYQPQHF
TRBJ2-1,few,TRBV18,CASARGQGSSYNEQFF
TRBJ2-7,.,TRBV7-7,CASSSDRGREQYF
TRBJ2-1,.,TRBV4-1,CASSQDTAPREFF
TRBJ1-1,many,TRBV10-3,CAISERTGQGIPEAFF
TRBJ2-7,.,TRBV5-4,CASSLVASDSYEQYF
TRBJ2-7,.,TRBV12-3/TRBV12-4,CASSYTQGYEQYF
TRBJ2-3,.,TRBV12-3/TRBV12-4,CASSLAHGTPRAQYF
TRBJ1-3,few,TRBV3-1,CASSQQGTGNTIYF
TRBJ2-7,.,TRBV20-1,CSARPSSGRSYEQYF
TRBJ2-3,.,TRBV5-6,CASSLFGAGDTQYF
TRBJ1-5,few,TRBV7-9,CASSLTGTYSNQPQHF
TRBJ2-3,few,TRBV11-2,CASSPGFWNTDTQYF
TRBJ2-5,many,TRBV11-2,CASSTGLQETQYF
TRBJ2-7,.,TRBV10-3,CATRDRVYEQYF
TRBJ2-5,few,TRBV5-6,CASSLDRGTVQETQYF
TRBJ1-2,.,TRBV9,CASSVGPDTQGGYTF
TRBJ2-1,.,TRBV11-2,CASSFGTDYNEQFF
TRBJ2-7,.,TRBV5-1,CASSSGLAGGPTSYEQYF
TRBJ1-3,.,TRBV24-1,CATSHGTPRNTIYF
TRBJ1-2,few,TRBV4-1,CASSQVLGYGYTF
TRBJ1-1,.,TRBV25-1,CASSWTELNTEAFF
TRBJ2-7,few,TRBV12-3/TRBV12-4,CASRESGGAYEQYF
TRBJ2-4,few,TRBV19,CASSSPGVGKNIQYF
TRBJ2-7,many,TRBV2,CASSPRGTSGSGSYEQYF
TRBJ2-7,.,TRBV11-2,CASSFRTSGGHLPEQYF
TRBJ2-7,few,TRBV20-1,CSARDGQGDYLQYF
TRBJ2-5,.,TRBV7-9,CASSLEKTSRQETQYF
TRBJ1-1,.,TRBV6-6,CASSYSTVEAFF
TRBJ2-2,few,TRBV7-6,CASSLVPSGADTGELFF